The 31 T cell receptor beta chains given below trace back to one sample, sequenced in a study of tumor and adjacent non-tumor tissue in lung cancer. TCRbeta libraries were built with three rounds of nested PCR, modified from ARM-PCR. A single record per CDR3 protein comes from TCRdb applying MiXCR to the multiplex PCR reads. The repertoire holds tens of thousands of distinct CDR3 sequences, under 70% seen once, with about 30% in the top ten. This sample's RNA came from whole unsorted tissue. This non-tumor lung sample came from over 3 cm beyond the tumor edge. Sequences were obtained from distant non-tumor lung tissue. The receptors here all came from a woman aged 45-65 years with non-small cell lung cancer.

V gene TRBV20-1 combines with J gene TRBJ2-1, with 7 bases lining up with TRBD2. Trimming took 1 base from V and 2 from J; bases not matched to a gene: 8. The CDR3 consists of 16 residues. Looked up from germline, CDR1 is DFQATT and CDR2 is SNEGSKA (reference sequence). The CDR3 DNA is TGCAGTGCTAGAGTTTTTAAGGGAGGGACCTACAATGAGCAGTTCTTC. Translated, it gives CSARVFKGGTYNEQFF.

Ten or more counts support this clonotype. The chain links TRBV4-1 to TRBJ2-3; D may be TRBD2 (5 bases). The CDR3 has 15 residues. CDR1 and CDR2 from the germline V gene are MGHRA and YSYEKL. The V and J ends lost 0 bases and 0 bases respectively, with 7 bases between them. CDR3: CASSQDKRSTDTQYF. In DNA, the CDR3 is TGCGCCAGCAGCCAAGACAAGCGGAGCACAGATACGCAGTATTTT.

Note on this clonotype: Sequence at one end of the junction differs from germline and may be a read error. This rearrangement joins TRBV11-1 to TRBJ2-5, with D maybe TRBD2 (5 bases). Germline CDR1 SGHAT, CDR2 FQDESV (reference sequence). The CDR3 length is 14 residues. The CDR3 region has the DNA TGTGTCAGCAGCTTCGCCAATAGCGTAGAGACCCAGTACTTC. Residues: CVSSFANSVETQYF.

Turning to this clonotype: This sequence may be a read error, since a much larger clone differs from it by one base. The V call is TRBV6-2 or TRBV6-3, the J call TRBJ2-6; no clear D gene. The CDR3 is 15 residues long. Trimming removed 4 bases from V and 1 base from J, with 8 bases in between. Germline V gives CDR1 MNHEY, CDR2 SVGEGT. CDR3 sequence: CASSLHGSGANVLTF. The CDR3 DNA reads TGTGCCAGCAGTTTACATGGGTCTGGGGCCAACGTCCTGACTTTC.

Concerning this clonotype: One junction end does not reproduce the germline sequence, and a read error may be involved. V usage is TRBV6-2 or TRBV6-3 and J usage is TRBJ2-1; 10 bases map to TRBD2. Per germline, CDR1 MNHEY and CDR2 SVGEGT. CDR3 size: 15 residues. The CDR3 nucleotides are TGTGCCAGCAGTTCGCGACTAGCGGGCAACAATGAGCGGTTCTTC. Translation gives CASSSRLAGNNERFF.

This clonotype occurred a few times. A read error may explain this, as a much larger clone is one base away. V usage is TRBV10-3 and J usage is TRBJ2-7; TRBD2 agrees at 12 bases. Germline lookup yields CDR1 ENHRY and CDR2 SYGVKD. The CDR3 runs to 15 residues. The CDR3 sequence is CAISRLAGAVYGQYF. The CDR3 region has the DNA TGTGCCATCAGCCGACTAGCGGGAGCGGTCTACGGGCAGTACTTC.

With regard to this clonotype: At one boundary the junction diverges from the germline segment, which might be a read error. CDR3 nucleotides: TGCAGAGCTAGCTTGGGGGTCGATGAGCAGTTCTTC. This translates into CRASLGVDEQFF. The V and J genes are TRBV20-1 and TRBJ2-1; TRBD1 or TRBD2 may be the D gene (5 bases each). The CDR3 loop spans 12 amino acids. Germline V lookup: CDR1 DFQATT, CDR2 SNEGSKA (reference sequence).

The sample holds many counts of this clonotype. This chain joins TRBV29-1 and TRBJ2-3, with unresolved D. The germline CDR1 and CDR2 sequences are SQVTM and ANQGSEA. Trimming removed 3 bases at V and 4 bases at J, with 8 bases between. The CDR3 runs to 12 residues. The CDR3 nucleotides read TGCAGCGTTGACCTGTGGGCAGATACGCAGTATTTT. Residues: CSVDLWADTQYF.

This clonotype was seen once. Possible read error: a much larger clone is one base away. The chain employs TRBV4-2 and TRBJ1-4, with D perhaps TRBD1 (5 bases). Between the trimmed V and J ends, which lost 5 bases and 11 bases, there was a span of 21 bases. CDR1 LGHNA and CDR2 YNFKEQ come from the germline V gene. The CDR3 sequence is 15 residues long. The CDR3 DNA is TGTGCCAGCAGCACCCTCGGGGGTGGCGAGGGGAAACTGTTTTTT. Residues: CASSTLGGGEGKLFF.

As for this clonotype: One junction end does not reproduce the germline sequence, and a read error may be involved. This chain links TRBV28 with TRBJ2-1; 12 bases are shared with TRBD2. This CDR3 has 18 amino acids. Germline-derived CDR1 and CDR2 are MDHEN and SYDVKM. As DNA, the CDR3 is TGTGCCGGCAGTTTATGGACTAGCGGGGCCGTTTTTTTCCATGAGCAGTTCTTC. Translation: CAGSLWTSGAVFFHEQFF. The whole variable domain, remainder taken from reference TRBV28 and TRBJ2-1, is DVKVTQSSRYLVKRTGEKVFLECVQDMDHENMFWYRQDPGLGLRLIYFSYDVKMKEKGDIPEGYSVSREKKERFSLILESASTNQTSMYLCAGSLWTSGAVFFHEQFFGPGTRLTVL.

Concerning this clonotype: A read error is possible here, since a much larger clone lies one base away. CDR3 coding DNA: TGTGCCAGCAGTTCACCGGAAAGCCCCTATAATTCACCCCTCCACTTT. This sequence encodes CASSSPESPYNSPLHF. This chain joins TRBV12-3 or TRBV12-4 and TRBJ1-6; no firm D call. The CDR3 length is 16 residues. Trimming took off 4 bases at V and 2 bases at J, with 12 bases between the two ends.

Remarks on this clonotype: At one end, the junction sequence differs from germline, possibly due to a read error. This chain joins TRBV6-6 and TRBJ2-3; TRBD2 matches at 14 bases. CDR1 and CDR2 from the germline V gene are MNHNY and SVGAGI (reference sequence). The CDR3 spans 16 residues. This CDR3 is CASTRLAGGSTDMQYF. CDR3 nucleotide sequence: TGTGCCAGCACCCGACTAGCGGGAGGGAGCACAGATATGCAGTATTTT.

CDR3 sequence (DNA): TGTGCCAGCAGTCTCCAGGCATTCAATCAGCCCCAGCATTTT. Translated: CASSLQAFNQPQHF. The rearrangement uses TRBV28 and TRBJ1-5, with unresolved D. The ends were cut back, 5 bases at V and 3 bases at J, with 11 bases in the middle. This CDR3 is built from 14 residues. Germline CDR1 reads MDHEN; CDR2 reads SYDVKM.

Details on this clonotype: A single base separates this from a much larger clone, so it may be a read error. The chain links TRBV5-5 to TRBJ2-2; D may be TRBD2 (6 bases). Germline V gene lookup returns CDR1 SGHKS and CDR2 YYEKEE (reference sequence). The CDR3 is made up of 17 amino acids. As DNA, the CDR3 is TGTGCCAGCAGCTTGGGTCCCGGGACTGGTAACACCTGGGAGCTGTTTTTT. This translates into CASSLGPGTGNTWELFF.

On this clonotype itself: Germline is not matched at one junction end, which may reflect a read error. V is TRBV12-3 or TRBV12-4 and J is TRBJ2-7, with D possibly being TRBD2 (5 bases). This CDR3 contains 15 residues. CDR3 DNA: TGTGCCAGCAGTCGCTCCGGGATAGCGTCCTACGATCAGTACTTC. Its translation is CASSRSGIASYDQYF.

In regard to this clonotype: Just one base apart from a much larger clone, this may be a read error. This chain uses TRBV4-2 with TRBJ2-7; D possibly corresponds to TRBD2 (6 bases). The germline CDR1 and CDR2 sequences are LGHNA and YNFKEQ. This CDR3 is 17 amino acids long. The CDR3 protein is CASSQDEGGTFFYVQYF. The CDR3 region has the DNA TGTGCCAGCAGCCAAGATGAGGGAGGCACCTTTTTCTACGTGCAGTACTTC.

Regarding this clonotype: Being one base from a much bigger clone, this may be a read error. The chain employs TRBV30 and TRBJ1-5; TRBD1 agrees at 7 bases. Looked up from germline, CDR1 is GTSNPN and CDR2 is SVGIG (reference sequence). The CDR3 runs to 13 residues. As DNA, the CDR3 is TGTGTCTGGAGTACAGGGGCAGATCAGCCCCAGCATTTT. Its protein product is CVWSTGADQPQHF.

A remark on this clonotype: At one of its ends the junction is not consistent with the germline gene, which may arise from a read error. The chain joins TRBV4-1 to TRBJ2-1; 10 bases line up with TRBD2. The CDR3 extends over 15 amino acids. From germline, CDR1 is MGHRA and CDR2 YSYEKL. The CDR3 here is CAGRQGTSDYNEQFF. CDR3 nucleotide sequence: TGTGCCGGCAGGCAAGGGACTAGCGATTACAATGAGCAGTTCTTC.

As regards this clonotype: This sequence may be a read error, since a much larger clone differs from it by one base. V usage is TRBV12-3 or TRBV12-4 and J usage is TRBJ1-2, with no clear D. This CDR3 comprises 15 residues. The CDR3 protein is CTSSLGYSGGYGYTF. The CDR3 nucleotides are TGTACCAGCAGTTTAGGATACAGCGGAGGCTATGGCTACACCTTC.

To note about this clonotype: Just one base apart from a much larger clone, this may be a read error. This sequence joins TRBV20-1 and TRBJ2-3, with 7 bases identical to TRBD2. The CDR3 length is 13 residues. Germline CDR1 reads DFQATT; CDR2 reads SNEGSKA (reference sequence). For the CDR3, the DNA is TGCAGTGCTACTAGCGGAAGCACAGATATGCAGTATTTT. This encodes CSATSGSTDMQYF.

This clonotype is classed as medium-sized (0.01 to 0.1%). The V call is TRBV10-1, the J call TRBJ2-1; D is perhaps TRBD1 (6 bases). Germline V lookup: CDR1 WNHNN, CDR2 SYGVQD (reference sequence). This CDR3 is 17 amino acids long. V lost 5 bases to trimming and J lost 8 bases, with 25 bases between them. DNA for the CDR3: TGCGCCAGCAGTCCGGACAGCGGCTTTGGCGGTGGCTATGAGCAGTTCTTC. Translating it yields CASSPDSGFGGGYEQFF.

The V and J genes are TRBV7-9 and TRBJ2-3, with D possibly TRBD2 on 8 matching bases. CDR1 and CDR2 (germline): SEHNR, FQNEAQ (reference sequence). Trimming pared 5 bases from V and 5 bases from J, leaving 29 bases between. This CDR3 spans 19 amino acids. The chain's CDR3 is CASSPPPGQRESRGDTQYF. The CDR3 DNA reads TGTGCCAGCAGCCCACCCCCGGGACAGCGGGAGTCACGAGGAGATACGCAGTATTTT.

This clonotype was detected a few times. One base away lies a much larger clone, so this may be a sequencing read error. This chain joins TRBV29-1 and TRBJ2-3; 11 nucleotides agree with TRBD1. The CDR3 covers 13 residues. The V segment lost 8 bases and the J segment 6 bases; nucleotides outside the gene matches: 7. The V gene's germline CDR1 is SQVTM and CDR2 ANQGSEA. This CDR3 is CSQGQGDLDTQYF. The DNA of the CDR3 is TGCAGCCAGGGACAGGGGGACCTGGATACGCAGTATTTT.

The chain is built from TRBV6-6 and TRBJ2-7; 8 nucleotides align to TRBD1. V shed 2 bases and J 1 base; nucleotides not matched to a gene: 10. Germline lookup yields CDR1 MNHNY and CDR2 SVGAGI (reference sequence). The CDR3 consists of 17 residues. The CDR3 nucleotides are TGTGCCAGCAGTTACCTTGGGGACAGGTCGAGTTCCTACGAGCAGTACTTC. Protein sequence: CASSYLGDRSSSYEQYF.

About this clonotype: A much more abundant neighbour one base away suggests this may be a read error. The CDR3 bases are TGTGCCAGCAGCTTGGGTGAAGAGACCCAGTGCTTC. As protein: CASSLGEETQCF. The rearrangement links TRBV5-4 to TRBJ2-5, with D uncertain. The CDR3 runs 12 residues. The V gene's germline CDR1 is SGHNT and CDR2 YYREEE (reference sequence). The variable domain in full, completed from reference TRBV5-4 and TRBJ2-5, reads ETGVTQSPTHLIKTRGQQVTLRCSSQSGHNTVSWYQQALGQGPQFIFQYYREEENGRGNFPPRFSGLQFPNYSSELNVNALELDDSALYLCASSLGEETQCFGPGTRLLVL.

As for this clonotype: Possible read error: a much larger clone is one base away. This rearrangement joins TRBV20-1 to TRBJ2-1, with TRBD2 matching 10 bases. CDR3 length equals 17 residues. Germline assignment: CDR1 DFQATT and CDR2 SNEGSKA (reference sequence). The CDR3 sequence is CSTRLPPAGGGRNEQFF. The CDR3 region has the DNA TGCAGTACTAGATTACCCCCAGCGGGAGGGGGTCGGAATGAGCAGTTCTTC.

This chain connects TRBV11-2 to TRBJ2-1; 7 nucleotides line up with TRBD2. The CDR3 length is 14 residues. Germline lookup yields CDR1 SGHAT and CDR2 FQNNGV. The V segment lost 9 bases and the J segment 13 bases; nucleotides outside the gene matches: 18. CDR3 in DNA: TGTGCCAGTATCTTAACACTCTTGGCGGGAGACCAGTTCTTC. Amino acid sequence: CASILTLLAGDQFF.

The rearrangement joins TRBV24-1 to TRBJ2-5, with TRBD2 matching over 7 bases. J lost 5 bases, V lost 2 bases, and 10 bases had no gene match. CDR1 KGHDR and CDR2 SFDVKD come from the germline V gene. The CDR3 contains 16 residues. The CDR3 protein is CATSDSSTTSTETQYF. CDR3 nucleotide sequence: TGTGCCACCAGTGATTCAAGTACGACTAGCACGGAGACCCAGTACTTC.

A word on this clonotype: The junction differs from germline at one of its ends, possibly a read error. The rearrangement links TRBV29-1 to TRBJ1-1; 7 bases are shared with TRBD1. This CDR3 spans 14 amino acids. Germline V gives CDR1 SQVTM, CDR2 ANQGSEA. The CDR3, as DNA: TGTAGCGTTGGAGTGGGACAGAAGAGCACTGAAGCTTTCTTT. Amino acids: CSVGVGQKSTEAFF.

This clonotype is deemed medium-sized. The rearrangement joins TRBV11-2 to TRBJ2-1, with 11 positions matching TRBD2. V lost 5 bases and J lost 9; bases outside the gene matches: 12. This CDR3 spans 16 amino acids. Per the germline V gene, CDR1 is SGHAT and CDR2 is FQNNGV. The CDR3 bases are TGTGCCAGCAGCCCGAGACTAGCGGGAAGATTAGGTGAGCAGTTCTTC. The encoded protein is CASSPRLAGRLGEQFF.

This clonotype has just a few counts. This chain uses TRBV24-1 with TRBJ2-1; TRBD1 agrees at 8 bases. The V and J ends lost 6 bases and 5 bases, in that order; junction bases with no gene match: 8. Per germline, CDR1 KGHDR and CDR2 SFDVKD. This CDR3 contains 15 residues. DNA for the CDR3: TGTGCCACCAGTTCTCGCGGACAGGGAAACAATGAGCAGTTCTTC. It encodes CATSSRGQGNNEQFF.